The clone carrying this TCR beta chain was seen at least ten times. The antigen is unknown. The data stem from a study of T-cell reconstitution after alpha-beta-depleted transplantation in children. Study-level points and caveats: In some patients, recipient T cells and intrathymic progenitors surviving conditioning explained high day-60 diversity. Several hundred expanded graft clones reportedly supplied alpha-beta T cells about two months after transplant.

The CDR3 extends over 14 amino acids. CDR1 is MNHEY, CDR2 SVGEGT, per germline. Trimming removed 2 bases from V and 8 bases from J, with 16 bases in between. This sample's TCRbeta library carried unique molecular identifier barcodes. TCRdb called the PCR reads again in MiXCR, with one record for every CDR3 protein. The data show 200,000 or so distinct CDR3 sequences, roughly 6% seen once. V and J are TRBV6-2 or TRBV6-3 and TRBJ2-7, with D perhaps given as TRBD1 or TRBD2 (5 bases each). The clonotype was recovered from a girl in the first two years of life with combined immunodeficiency, due to receive a stem cell transplant. The material sequenced was PBMCs, taken before TCRalphabeta/CD19-depleted stem cell transplant. CDR3 region: CASSYTRELVKQYF. DNA of the CDR3: TGTGCCAGCAGTTACACCAGGGAGCTCGTCAAGCAGTACTTC.